Each of the 28 T cell receptor beta chains below was sequenced from the same sample in a study of Graves' ophthalmopathy and Graves' hyperthyroidism. Transcripts of RNA were the source for amplifying TCR beta CDR3 regions. An initial RT-PCR round employing HTBI primers preceded a second-round multiplex PCR. TCRdb redid the calling of the multiplex PCR reads with MiXCR, one entry per CDR3 protein. The table records a few hundred thousand distinct CDR3 sequences, about a sixth of them present only once. The sequenced material came from peripheral blood. The source is an adult woman with stable Graves' hyperthyroidism.

This clonotype has at least ten counts. In nucleotides, the CDR3 is TGCGCCAGCAGCTTTGCGGAGCCCGCCTACGAGCAGTACTTC. It translates to CASSFAEPAYEQYF. The chain is built from TRBV5-1 and TRBJ2-7, with no clear D. CDR3 length: 14 amino acids. In germline, CDR1 is SGHRS, CDR2 YFSETQ. Trimming removed 2 bases from V and 2 bases from J, with 11 bases in between.

As to this clonotype: A read error may produce the germline difference seen at one junction end. This chain joins TRBV4-1 and TRBJ2-7; 10 nucleotides agree with TRBD1. Germline CDR1 is MGHRA and CDR2 is YSYEKL. The CDR3 is 14 residues long. The CDR3 bases are TGCGCCAGCAGCCCCGGGACAGGGGTCTACGAGCAGTGCTTC. The encoded protein is CASSPGTGVYEQCF.

This clonotype was counted at least ten times. The rearrangement links TRBV18 to TRBJ2-2; D not certain. Germline assignment: CDR1 KGHSH and CDR2 LQKENI. This CDR3 contains 12 residues. Trimming left V 7 bases short and J 7 bases short, with 10 bases between. CDR3 in DNA: TGTGCCAGCTTCAGGCTCGGCGGGGAGCTGTTTTTT. It is translated as CASFRLGGELFF.

At least ten counts were recorded for this clonotype. V and J are TRBV27 and TRBJ2-7; perhaps D is TRBD1 or TRBD2 (5 bases each). This CDR3 spans 12 amino acids. Germline V gene lookup returns CDR1 MNHEY and CDR2 SMNVEV (reference sequence). V was cut by 3 bases and J by 6 bases, with 9 bases left in between. The CDR3, as DNA: TGTGCCAGCAGTTTTGGGGGTGGCGAGCAGTACTTC. Protein product: CASSFGGGEQYF.

In its sample, this clonotype was seen many times. V gene TRBV27 combines with J gene TRBJ1-5; a weak D match, TRBD1 (6 bases). CDR3 length: 14 residues. Germline V gives CDR1 MNHEY, CDR2 SMNVEV (reference sequence). V was shortened by 1 base and J by 4 bases, with 8 bases between the two germline ends. CDR3 in amino acids: CASSLYTGNQPQHF. CDR3 sequence (DNA): TGTGCCAGCAGTTTATACACAGGGAATCAGCCCCAGCATTTT.

This clonotype was observed many times. The gene calls are TRBV20-1 and TRBJ2-5, with a weak D call TRBD2 (5 bases). Germline CDR1 is DFQATT and CDR2 is SNEGSKA (reference sequence). Trimming shortened V by 6 bases and J by 0 bases, and 14 bases separated the two germline ends. The CDR3 spans 14 residues. In DNA form, the CDR3 reads TGCAGTGCGCGTCGGGGAAACAACCAAGAGACCCAGTACTTC. This sequence encodes CSARRGNNQETQYF.

This clonotype was seen repeatedly, ten times or more. The chain links TRBV29-1 to TRBJ2-5; the D gene could be TRBD1 or TRBD2 (5 bases each). Trimming removed 0 bases from V and 5 bases from J, with 10 bases in between. The CDR3 has 13 residues. Germline V gene data show CDR1 as SQVTM and CDR2 as ANQGSEA. The CDR3 sequence is CSVEEGVAETQYF. CDR3 coding DNA: TGCAGCGTTGAAGAGGGGGTGGCTGAGACCCAGTACTTC.

At least ten counts were recorded for this clonotype. The chain recombines TRBV28 with TRBJ2-2, with D possibly called TRBD1 or TRBD2 (5 bases each). Trimming took off 0 bases at V and 0 bases at J, with 17 bases between the two ends. Germline assignment: CDR1 MDHEN and CDR2 SYDVKM. The CDR3 spans 19 residues. DNA of the CDR3: TGTGCCAGCAGTTTATGGGGGGTGCGTAGTCCCTCGAACACCGGGGAGCTGTTTTTT. It codes for CASSLWGVRSPSNTGELFF.

There are many counts of this clonotype. V gene TRBV6-1 combines with J gene TRBJ2-2; possibly TRBD1 or TRBD2 for D (5 bases each). Trimming took off 6 bases at V and 4 bases at J, with 15 bases between the two ends. Germline lookup yields CDR1 MNHNS and CDR2 SASEGT. The CDR3 extends over 15 amino acids. CDR3 protein: CASRRDVQFTGELFF. The CDR3 bases are TGTGCCAGCAGACGGGACGTCCAGTTCACCGGGGAGCTGTTTTTT.

This clonotype was picked up many times. This chain uses TRBV27 with TRBJ2-7, with D hard to call. The CDR3 spans 14 residues. V dropped 2 bases and J dropped 3 bases, with 11 bases sitting between them. Germline values: CDR1 MNHEY, CDR2 SMNVEV (reference sequence). The CDR3 DNA reads TGTGCCAGCAGTTTAAGTGGACGCAACTACGAGCAGTACTTC. This sequence encodes CASSLSGRNYEQYF.

This chain joins TRBV12-3 or TRBV12-4 and TRBJ1-3, with 7 positions matching TRBD1. CDR3 length: 15 residues. The V and J ends lost 4 bases and 3 bases, in that order; junction bases with no gene match: 6. The DNA of the CDR3 is TGTGCCAGCAGTTACGAGGGGGCGCGTGGAAACACCATATATTTT. Amino acid sequence: CASSYEGARGNTIYF.

This clonotype was counted ten times or more. This rearrangement joins TRBV12-3 or TRBV12-4 to TRBJ2-2, with 7 bases aligning to TRBD2. V shed 4 bases, J shed 0 bases, and the junction held 5 bases outside the gene matches. The CDR3 consists of 16 residues. Here the CDR3 DNA reads TGTGCCAGCAGTTCGAGCGGGGAAGCGAACACCGGGGAGCTGTTTTTT. Its protein product is CASSSSGEANTGELFF.

This chain uses TRBV6-1 with TRBJ2-2, with D tentatively TRBD1 or TRBD2 (5 bases each). V lost 6 bases and J lost 4, with 18 bases in between. The CDR3 extends over 16 amino acids. Germline V CDR1 and CDR2: MNHNS, SASEGT. As DNA, the CDR3 is TGTGCCAGCAGACGAGAGGGGATCTTTCCCACCGGGGAGCTGTTTTTT. This codes for CASRREGIFPTGELFF.

The V gene is TRBV24-1, the J gene TRBJ1-2, with D perhaps matching TRBD1 (5 bases). Between the trimmed V and J ends, which lost 1 base and 6 bases, there was a span of 8 bases. Germline V CDR1 and CDR2: KGHDR, SFDVKD. The CDR3 runs 13 residues. The CDR3 sequence is CATSDLRGHGYTF. In DNA, the CDR3 is TGTGCCACCAGTGATTTAAGGGGACATGGCTACACCTTC.

The sample holds many counts of this clonotype. The chain carries TRBV5-1 and TRBJ1-6; no firm D call. Germline values: CDR1 SGHRS, CDR2 YFSETQ. V gave up 7 bases and J gave up 7 bases, with 15 bases separating them. This CDR3 region has 14 residues. The CDR3 region has the DNA TGCGCCAGCCGGACCATAAAAGAGAATTCACCCCTCCACTTT. Translated: CASRTIKENSPLHF.

This clonotype appeared a few times. The J gene is TRBJ2-7, the V gene TRBV4-1, with a possible D match to TRBD1 (5 bases). The length of the CDR3 is 15 residues. Germline loops: CDR1 MGHRA, CDR2 YSYEKL. V was clipped by 1 base and J by 3 bases, with 13 bases between them. The CDR3 DNA follows: TGCGCCAGCAGCCAAGTTTTACAGGCTCTCTACGAGCAGTACTTC. It is translated as CASSQVLQALYEQYF.

In its sample, this clonotype was seen many times. The rearrangement uses TRBV29-1 and TRBJ1-1, with D hard to call. The germline gives CDR1 SQVTM, CDR2 ANQGSEA. The V gene lost 6 bases and the J gene lost 6 bases, with 14 bases spanning the gap. CDR3 length equals 12 residues. CDR3 nucleotide sequence: TGCAGCGTACAACCCAGCCGGCCTGAAGCTTTCTTT. The encoded protein is CSVQPSRPEAFF.

At least ten counts were recorded for this clonotype. The chain employs TRBV5-8 and TRBJ2-5; TRBD1 or TRBD2 may be the D gene (6 bases each). The germline V gene encodes CDR1 SGHTS and CDR2 YDEGEE. The CDR3 length is 15 residues. V lost 2 bases, J lost 1 base, and 12 bases lay in between. DNA for the CDR3: TGTGCCAGCAGCTTCAGAGGGGGGCGCCAAGAGACCCAGTACTTC. The encoded protein is CASSFRGGRQETQYF.

In its sample, this clonotype was seen many times. This rearrangement joins TRBV29-1 to TRBJ2-2, with TRBD1 as a possible D gene (5 bases). The CDR3 spans 14 residues. V gave up 7 bases and J gave up 0 bases, with 12 bases separating them. CDR1 and CDR2 from the germline V gene are SQVTM and ANQGSEA. CDR3 residues: CSAGQGTNTGELFF. The CDR3 nucleotides are TGCAGCGCCGGTCAGGGAACGAACACCGGGGAGCTGTTTTTT.

This clonotype was counted at least ten times. The rearrangement uses TRBV28 and TRBJ1-5; D might be TRBD1 (6 bases). The CDR3 covers 14 residues. The V end lost 4 bases, the J end lost 7 bases, and 14 bases lay between the germline ends. The V gene's germline CDR1 is MDHEN and CDR2 SYDVKM. The CDR3, as DNA: TGTGCCAGCAGTTCCCTGACAGGTACACAGCCCCAGCATTTT. Its translation is CASSSLTGTQPQHF.

This clonotype has a count of ten or more. V and J are TRBV30 and TRBJ2-2; weak D call: TRBD2 (5 bases). The CDR3 loop spans 13 amino acids. Germline CDR1 and CDR2: GTSNPN and SVGIG (reference sequence). With 5 bases removed from V and 2 bases from J, the gap between germline ends came to 9 bases. CDR3 bases: TGTGCCTGGGGGGAGTTCAACACCGGGGAGCTGTTTTTT. It specifies CAWGEFNTGELFF.

This clonotype appeared many times. The V call is TRBV2, the J call TRBJ1-5; 8 nucleotides line up with TRBD1. Trimming cost V 4 bases and J 2 bases; bases outside gene matches: 4. From germline, CDR1 is SNHLY and CDR2 FYNNEI. The CDR3 runs 15 residues. The CDR3 is CASSGSDRGNQPQHF. The CDR3 region has the DNA TGTGCCAGCAGTGGGTCGGACAGGGGCAATCAGCCCCAGCATTTT.

This clonotype was seen at least ten times. This chain joins TRBV18 and TRBJ2-5; 7 positions agree with TRBD1. The CDR3 loop spans 18 amino acids. After removal of 5 bases from V and 2 bases from J, the junction contained 17 bases not matched to a gene. Germline CDR1 KGHSH, CDR2 LQKENI. The CDR3 DNA follows: TGTGCCAGCTCAATCACCGGGACCCAGGGGGTCCGGCAAGAGACCCAGTACTTC. This codes for CASSITGTQGVRQETQYF.

The rearrangement links TRBV7-6 to TRBJ1-1, with unresolved D. CDR3 length: 12 amino acids. V lost 5 bases and J 8 bases, leaving 12 bases between the germline ends. CDR1 and CDR2 from the germline V gene are SGHVS and FNYEAQ. The CDR3 is CASSQSGPEAFF. The CDR3 region has the DNA TGTGCCAGCAGCCAATCCGGGCCCGAAGCTTTCTTT.

A note on this clonotype: Just one base apart from a much larger clone, this may be a read error. The gene calls are TRBV29-1 and TRBJ2-7, with D hard to call. Germline CDR1 SQVTM, CDR2 ANQGSEA. The CDR3 spans 14 residues. CDR3 bases: TGCAGCGTTTGCGACTGCCAAGCCCTTTACGAGCGGTACTTC. It encodes CSVCDCQALYERYF.

This clonotype showed up many times. The chain couples TRBV12-3 or TRBV12-4 to TRBJ1-1, with D possibly matching TRBD1 (5 bases). Trimming left V 5 bases short and J 4 bases short, with 17 bases between. The CDR3 spans 15 residues. The CDR3 protein is CASSPRGGMGTEAFF. The CDR3 DNA is TGTGCCAGCAGTCCCCGCGGGGGGATGGGCACTGAAGCTTTCTTT.

This clonotype appeared many times. The DNA for the CDR3 is TGTGCCAGCAGAGGAGAGACAGGAGCGAGGACTGAAGCTTTCTTT. This codes for CASRGETGARTEAFF. The chain links TRBV2 to TRBJ1-1; D is possibly TRBD1 (6 bases). The CDR3 runs 15 residues. Deletions cut 6 bases from V and 5 bases from J, with 19 bases between. CDR1 and CDR2 from the germline V gene are SNHLY and FYNNEI.

This clonotype has more than one count but fewer than ten. The chain carries TRBV20-1 and TRBJ2-2; perhaps TRBD2 as D (5 bases). The V end lost 0 bases, the J end lost 2 bases, and 13 bases lay between the germline ends. Per the germline V gene, CDR1 is DFQATT and CDR2 is SNEGSKA (reference sequence). CDR3 length equals 16 residues. CDR3 protein: CSARDRRETNTGELFF. Here the CDR3 DNA reads TGCAGTGCTAGAGATCGCCGGGAAACTAACACCGGGGAGCTGTTTTTT.